This passage covers 12 T cell receptor beta chains from one sample sequenced in a study of Ad26.COV2.S vaccination and SARS-CoV-2 variants. Sequencing was performed with immunoSEQ multiplex PCR; in TCRdb, only in-frame clones are kept and a portion is missing. The sample lists just over 350,000 clones, just over 90% seen once, with 3.9% in the top ten. The starting material was peripheral blood, obtained after recovery from COVID-19. The receptors originated from a human donor who had recovered from COVID-19.

The chain recombines TRBV18 with TRBJ2-7; D possibly corresponds to TRBD2 (6 bases). V was clipped by 6 bases and J by 0 bases, with 18 bases between them. Germline values: CDR1 KGHSH, CDR2 LQKENI. The CDR3 runs to 16 residues. The CDR3 region has the DNA TGTGCCAGCTCCCTCTGGGGACTGGAGAGCTCCTACGAGCAGTACTTC. It translates to CASSLWGLESSYEQYF.

The gene calls are TRBV19 and TRBJ1-6; D is unclear. This CDR3 has 15 amino acids. Germline CDR1 LNHDA, CDR2 SQIVND (reference sequence). V shed 6 bases and J shed 0 bases, with 9 bases lying between them. This CDR3 reads CASSAESSYNSPLHF. The CDR3, as DNA: TGTGCCAGTAGCGCGGAGAGCTCCTATAATTCACCCCTCCACTTT.

This clone was seen once. The V gene is TRBV21-1, the J gene TRBJ2-5; the DNA was not used to check the table's D call, TRBD2. TRBV21-1 is a pseudogene segment. CDR3 length: 18 residues. CDR3 DNA sequence: TGTGCCAGCAGCCCTATAGGGACTAGCGGGGGATACCAAGAGACCCAGTACTTC. Translating it yields CASSPIGTSGGYQETQYF.

The rearrangement links TRBV7-9 to TRBJ1-1; the D is unclear. The CDR3 length is 14 residues. V was shortened by 2 bases and J by 1 base, with 8 bases between the two germline ends. Per germline, CDR1 SEHNR and CDR2 FQNEAQ (reference sequence). CDR3 bases: TGTGCCAGCAGCTTATTAGGTCGGAACACTGAAGCTTTCTTT. It codes for CASSLLGRNTEAFF. The full variable domain, its missing parts supplied by reference TRBV7-9 and TRBJ1-1, is DTGVSQNPRHKITKRGQNVTFRCDPISEHNRLYWYRQTLGQGPEFLTYFQNEAQLEKSRLLSDRFSAERPKGSFSTLEIQRTEQGDSAMYLCASSLLGRNTEAFFGQGTRLTVV.

DNA for the CDR3: TGTGCCAGCAGTGAATGGGGAACGGGGGAACAAGAGACCCAGTACTTC. Amino acid sequence: CASSEWGTGEQETQYF. The chain couples TRBV25-1 to TRBJ2-5, with D tentatively TRBD2 (6 bases). CDR1 and CDR2 from the germline V gene are MGHDK and SYGVNS. The germline V and J ends were trimmed by 1 base and 2 bases, with 14 bases remaining between them. The length of the CDR3 is 16 residues.

The rearrangement joins TRBV20-1 to TRBJ2-7; TRBD1 is a possible D gene (6 bases). The V gene lost 3 bases and the J gene lost 3 bases, with 15 bases spanning the gap. CDR3 length equals 14 residues. The germline CDR1 and CDR2 sequences are DFQATT and SNEGSKA (reference sequence). The CDR3 nucleotides read TGCAGTGCTAGTACCCGGGACAACTACTACGAGCAGTACTTC. Translated: CSASTRDNYYEQYF.

This chain joins TRBV11-2 and TRBJ2-5; TRBD2 aligns across 11 bases. The CDR3 has 16 amino acids. V shed 0 bases and J 6 bases; nucleotides not matched to a gene: 6. Germline V CDR1 and CDR2: SGHAT, FQNNGV. The CDR3, as DNA: TGTGCCAGCAGCTTAGAGCTAGCGGGGGGCGGGAAGACCCAGTACTTC. Protein: CASSLELAGGGKTQYF. Full variable domain (missing parts from reference TRBV11-2 and TRBJ2-5): EAGVAQSPRYKIIEKRQSVAFWCNPISGHATLYWYQQILGQGPKLLIQFQNNGVVDDSQLPKDRFSAERLKGVDSTLKIQPAKLEDSAVYLCASSLELAGGGKTQYFGPGTRLLVL.

This chain joins TRBV9 and TRBJ1-6; 7 bases fit TRBD1. The junction had 5 bases not matched to a gene; V was cut back by 0 bases and J by 8 bases. This CDR3 spans 15 amino acids. Germline V gene data show CDR1 as SGDLS and CDR2 as YYNGEE. CDR3 sequence reads: CASSVGTQGDSPLHF. DNA of the CDR3: TGTGCCAGCAGCGTAGGTACCCAGGGGGATTCACCCCTCCACTTT.

The V gene is TRBV14, the J gene TRBJ1-6; D perhaps matches TRBD1 (5 bases). CDR1 and CDR2 from the germline V gene are SGHDN and FVKESK. CDR3 size: 16 residues. V lost 3 bases and J lost 7, with 16 bases in between. The CDR3 bases are TGTGCCAGCAGCCAGGAGGGGAGGGGTTCCAATTCACCCCTCCACTTT. This translates into CASSQEGRGSNSPLHF.

The V call is TRBV9, the J call TRBJ2-5, with 7 bases lining up with TRBD2. After removal of 0 bases from V and 2 bases from J, the junction contained 4 bases not matched to a gene. The CDR3 consists of 15 residues. Germline V gene sequence: CDR1 SGDLS, CDR2 YYNGEE. In DNA form, the CDR3 reads TGTGCCAGCAGCGTAGGGGTCGGGGGGCAAGAGACCCAGTACTTC. Translating it yields CASSVGVGGQETQYF.

This clone occurred once. The J gene is TRBJ1-2, the V gene TRBV20-1; no definite D call. This CDR3 is 12 amino acids long. V was shortened by 3 bases and J by 4 bases, with 9 bases between the two germline ends. CDR1 and CDR2 (germline): DFQATT, SNEGSKA (reference sequence). Written as DNA, the CDR3 is TGCAGTGCTAGTGCAGGAATCTATGGCTACACCTTC. Translation gives CSASAGIYGYTF.

V is TRBV5-1 and J is TRBJ1-2, with D hard to call. Trimming stripped 0 bases from V and 2 bases from J, with 11 bases between. This CDR3 spans 15 amino acids. Per the germline V gene, CDR1 is SGHRS and CDR2 is YFSETQ. CDR3 DNA: TGCGCCAGCAGCTTGGCCGCAGGACTGAACTATGGCTACACCTTC. Translation gives CASSLAAGLNYGYTF.